These 22 T cell receptor beta chains were all obtained from the same sample, sequenced in a study of Ad26.COV2.S vaccination and SARS-CoV-2 variants. The data were produced by immunoSEQ multiplex PCR, yet TCRdb's version contains in-frame clones alone and is incomplete. In the table there are some 190,000 clones, around nine tenths of which are singletons. The starting material was peripheral blood, obtained after recovery from COVID-19. All receptors come from a human donor who had recovered from COVID-19.

The CDR3 is CASSVGTTFYEQYF. The CDR3 DNA reads as TGTGCCAGCAGCGTCGGGACTACATTTTACGAGCAGTACTTC. This sequence joins TRBV6-5 and TRBJ2-7; 7 positions match TRBD2. V was clipped by 6 bases and J by 4 bases; unmatched bases: 9. This CDR3 is built from 14 residues. Per the germline V gene, CDR1 is MNHEY and CDR2 is SVGAGI.

The chain combines TRBV18 with TRBJ1-5, with D uncertain. Germline CDR1 KGHSH, CDR2 LQKENI. Trimming took off 3 bases at V and 4 bases at J, with 13 bases between the two ends. The CDR3 loop spans 15 amino acids. The DNA for the CDR3 is TGTGCCAGCTCACCTATCGGGGTAGAAAATCAGCCCCAGCATTTT. It is translated as CASSPIGVENQPQHF.

The rearrangement joins TRBV5-6 to TRBJ1-2; TRBD1 is a possible D gene (5 bases). The V end was cut by 2 bases, the J end by 4 bases, with 15 bases between. The germline gives CDR1 SGHDT, CDR2 YYEEEE. This CDR3 region has 15 residues. The CDR3 DNA reads TGTGCCAGCAGCTTCGGGACCAGCAATGGCTATGGCTACACCTTC. Amino acids: CASSFGTSNGYGYTF.

This clone was seen once. The chain couples TRBV3-1 (or the pseudogene TRBV3-2) to TRBJ2-7, with D unclear. Per the germline V gene, CDR1 is LGHDT and CDR2 is YNNKEL (reference sequence). V lost 0 bases, J lost 6 bases, and 6 bases lay in between. This CDR3 is 12 amino acids long. The CDR3 DNA follows: TGTGCCAGCAGCCAAGACTCGCCCGAGCAGTACTTC. Translating it yields CASSQDSPEQYF.

The rearrangement joins TRBV7-6 to TRBJ2-1; D not resolved. This CDR3 has 12 residues. Trimming removed 6 bases from V and 6 bases from J, with 9 bases in between. Germline V CDR1 and CDR2: SGHVS, FNYEAQ. The CDR3 sequence is CASRMMGNEQFF. CDR3 DNA sequence: TGTGCCAGCAGGATGATGGGCAATGAGCAGTTCTTC. Together with reference TRBV7-6 and TRBJ2-1, the CDR3 gives the full variable domain: GAGVSQSPRYKVTKRGQDVALRCDPISGHVSLYWYRQALGQGPEFLTYFNYEAQQDKSGLPNDRFSAERPEGSISTLTIQRTEQRDSAMYRCASRMMGNEQFFGPGTRLTVL.

This chain joins TRBV27 and TRBJ1-5, with unresolved D. V was trimmed by 5 bases and J by 0 bases, leaving 8 bases between them. Germline CDR1 reads MNHEY; CDR2 reads SMNVEV (reference sequence). This CDR3 contains 14 residues. CDR3 nucleotides: TGTGCCAGCAGTCACGGGGATAGCAATCAGCCCCAGCATTTT. It is translated as CASSHGDSNQPQHF.

The chain joins TRBV19 to TRBJ1-6; 9 positions match TRBD1. The V gene end was trimmed by 5 bases and the J gene end by 6 bases; junction bases not matched to a gene: 5. The CDR3 loop spans 15 amino acids. Germline CDR1 LNHDA, CDR2 SQIVND (reference sequence). Here the CDR3 reads CASSPPGQGNSPLHF. DNA of the CDR3: TGTGCCAGTAGTCCGCCGGGACAGGGTAATTCACCCCTCCACTTT.

The chain uses TRBV6-5 and TRBJ2-3; D is undetermined. In germline, CDR1 is MNHEY, CDR2 SVGAGI. The ends were cut back, 0 bases at V and 6 bases at J, with 10 bases in the middle. This CDR3 has 14 amino acids. CDR3 sequence: CASSYSRVYDTQYF. In DNA form, the CDR3 reads TGTGCCAGCAGTTACTCGAGAGTTTATGATACGCAGTATTTT.

Written as DNA, the CDR3 is TGTGCCAGTAGGACAGGGAGAATTGAAAAACTGTTTTTT. Translation gives CASRTGRIEKLFF. The chain carries TRBV2 and TRBJ1-4, with 8 bases matching TRBD1. With 9 bases clipped from V and 7 bases from J, the junction kept 7 bases outside the gene matches. The V gene's germline CDR1 is SNHLY and CDR2 FYNNEI. The CDR3 spans 13 residues.

This clone was counted a few times. The CDR3 DNA is TGTGCCAGCAGCTTAGGTAGCGGGGTGATGGAGACCCAGTACTTC. The encoded protein is CASSLGSGVMETQYF. The chain employs TRBV11-2 and TRBJ2-5; 8 bases are shared with TRBD2. Germline V gene lookup returns CDR1 SGHAT and CDR2 FQNNGV. The ends lost 1 base at V and 5 bases at J; junction bases unmatched: 6. The CDR3 runs to 15 residues.

This clone occurred a few times. V and J are TRBV11-1 and TRBJ2-7, with D perhaps matching TRBD2 (5 bases). V gave up 5 bases and J gave up 9 bases, with 11 bases separating them. Per the germline V gene, CDR1 is SGHAT and CDR2 is FQDESV (reference sequence). The CDR3 is made up of 11 amino acids. CDR3 bases: TGTGCCAGCAGCCTGGACTCCTCGCAGTACTTC. Residues: CASSLDSSQYF.

CDR3 bases: TGTGCCAGCAGCATTGGACCTACGAACACTGAAGCTTTCTTT. This codes for CASSIGPTNTEAFF. The chain has TRBV7-8 and TRBJ1-1; D not resolved. Germline V gene data show CDR1 as SGHVS and CDR2 as FQNEAQ. The V gene lost 5 bases and the J gene lost 1 base, with 11 bases spanning the gap. The CDR3 has 14 residues.

The rearrangement links TRBV20-1 to TRBJ1-1; 8 bases match TRBD1. V lost 1 base to trimming and J lost 11 bases; unmatched junction nucleotides: 3. Germline V lookup: CDR1 DFQATT, CDR2 SNEGSKA (reference sequence). This CDR3 has 11 amino acids. CDR3 protein: CSARADREAFF. Here the CDR3 DNA reads TGCAGTGCTAGAGCGGACAGGGAGGCTTTCTTT.

This chain uses TRBV29-1 with TRBJ1-1; 10 bases are a match to TRBD1. The J segment lost 1 base and the V segment lost 7 bases, leaving 3 bases of the junction unmatched. Germline V gene sequence: CDR1 SQVTM, CDR2 ANQGSEA. The CDR3 spans 13 residues. DNA for the CDR3: TGCAGCGCCCGGGACAGGGGGAACACTGAAGCTTTCTTT. This codes for CSARDRGNTEAFF.

This chain uses TRBV3-1 (or the pseudogene TRBV3-2) with TRBJ2-7, with D perhaps given as TRBD1 or TRBD2 (5 bases each). Germline loops: CDR1 LGHDT, CDR2 YNNKEL (reference sequence). CDR3 size: 17 residues. V was cut by 1 base and J by 1 base, with 17 bases left in between. CDR3 amino acids: CASSQGGFIGLSYEQYF. CDR3 nucleotide sequence: TGTGCCAGCAGCCAAGGGGGGTTTATCGGACTTTCCTACGAGCAGTACTTC.

This chain joins TRBV7-9 and TRBJ2-5, with TRBD2 as a possible D gene (5 bases). Deletions cut 5 bases from V and 5 bases from J, with 18 bases between. CDR3 size: 15 residues. The germline V gene has CDR1 SEHNR and CDR2 FQNEAQ (reference sequence). The chain's CDR3 is CASSPLVGKRETQYF. The CDR3 nucleotides are TGTGCCAGCAGCCCCCTGGTCGGGAAAAGGGAGACCCAGTACTTC.

The CDR3 DNA follows: TGTGCCAGCAGCTCCGGACAGAGCTATGGCTACACCTTC. Translating it yields CASSSGQSYGYTF. V usage is TRBV3-1 (or the pseudogene TRBV3-2) and J usage is TRBJ1-2; tentative D call: TRBD1 (6 bases). The CDR3 runs 13 residues. CDR1 is LGHDT, CDR2 YNNKEL, per germline (reference sequence). Trimming took off 5 bases at V and 4 bases at J, with 11 bases between the two ends.

Concerning this clone itself: At one end, the junction sequence differs from germline, possibly due to a read error. The chain couples TRBV30 to TRBJ2-1, with D possibly being TRBD1 (5 bases). Germline V gives CDR1 GTSNPN, CDR2 SVGIG (reference sequence). The CDR3 has 10 amino acids. CDR3 in amino acids: CAWGEARQLF. The CDR3 nucleotides are TGTGCCTGGGGTGAGGCTAGACAGCTCTTC.

This chain joins TRBV15 and TRBJ1-2; tentatively, D is TRBD1 (6 bases). V lost 1 base and J 5 bases, leaving 8 bases between the germline ends. CDR1 is LNHNV and CDR2 is YYDKDF in the germline V gene (reference sequence). There are 13 residues in the CDR3. The CDR3 loop is CATSRGGQYGYTF. The CDR3 DNA follows: TGTGCCACCAGCAGAGGCGGACAGTATGGCTACACCTTC.

This chain links TRBV6-2 or TRBV6-3 with TRBJ2-7, with unresolved D. The CDR3 is 13 amino acids. V was pared by 0 bases and J by 3 bases, with 6 bases between. Germline-derived CDR1 and CDR2 are MNHEY and SVGEGT. The CDR3 is CASSYSKVYEQYF. CDR3 coding DNA: TGTGCCAGCAGTTACTCGAAGGTCTACGAGCAGTACTTC.

The chain links TRBV4-2 to TRBJ2-7; D gene uncertain. V lost 0 bases and J 2 bases, leaving 5 bases between the germline ends. There are 13 residues in the CDR3. Germline-derived CDR1 and CDR2 are LGHNA and YNFKEQ. CDR3 nucleotide sequence: TGTGCCAGCAGCCAAGAACCCGCCTACGAGCAGTACTTC. Translation gives CASSQEPAYEQYF.

The J gene is TRBJ1-2, the V gene TRBV6-5; tentative D call: TRBD1 (5 bases). The CDR3 has 13 residues. Per the germline V gene, CDR1 is MNHEY and CDR2 is SVGAGI. Trimming took off 6 bases at V and 2 bases at J, with 10 bases between the two ends. The CDR3 spells CASRQTENYGYTF. Here the CDR3 DNA reads TGTGCCAGCAGGCAGACAGAAAACTATGGCTACACCTTC.